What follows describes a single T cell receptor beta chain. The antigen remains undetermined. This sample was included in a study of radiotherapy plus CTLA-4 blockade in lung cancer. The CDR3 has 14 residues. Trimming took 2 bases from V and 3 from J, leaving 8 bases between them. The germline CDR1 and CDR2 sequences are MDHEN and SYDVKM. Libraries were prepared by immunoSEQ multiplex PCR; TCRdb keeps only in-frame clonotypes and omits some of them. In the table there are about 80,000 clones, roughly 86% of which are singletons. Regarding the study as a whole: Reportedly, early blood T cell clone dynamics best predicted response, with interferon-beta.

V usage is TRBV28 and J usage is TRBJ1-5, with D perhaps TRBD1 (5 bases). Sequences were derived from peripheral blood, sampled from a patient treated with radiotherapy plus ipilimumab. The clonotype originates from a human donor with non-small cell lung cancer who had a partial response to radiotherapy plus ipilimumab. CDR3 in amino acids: CASSLQGNNQPQHF. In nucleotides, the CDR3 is TGTGCCAGCAGTTTACAGGGAAACAATCAGCCCCAGCATTTT.